These 31 T cell receptor beta chains were sequenced from one sample in a study of cytomegalovirus exposure and HLA in healthy donors. In the PCR, 60 Vbeta and 13 Jbeta primers were used. TCRdb's table, derived via immunoSEQ multiplex PCR, lists solely in-frame clones and lacks some. This table has about 150,000 clones, 79% appearing once. Sequenced sample: PBMCs. The receptors derive from a man in his forties or fifties in good health and CMV-seropositive.

The CDR3 DNA reads TGTGCCAGCAGCTTGGAGGACAGGGGGTACGAGCAGTACTTC. Its translation is CASSLEDRGYEQYF. The chain uses TRBV5-6 and TRBJ2-7; 10 nucleotides align to TRBD1. This CDR3 is built from 14 residues. V lost 0 bases, J lost 4 bases, and 1 base stayed unmatched. From germline, CDR1 is SGHDT and CDR2 YYEEEE.

The chain joins TRBV15 to TRBJ1-3; D gene uncertain. The V end was cut by 0 bases, the J end by 7 bases, with 13 bases between. This CDR3 has 15 amino acids. Germline V gives CDR1 LNHNV, CDR2 YYDKDF (reference sequence). CDR3 bases: TGTGCCACCAGCAGAGACCCCGCGGGGTGGAACACCATATATTTT. Translated: CATSRDPAGWNTIYF.

This chain joins TRBV18 and TRBJ2-5; D call uncertain. The CDR3 is made up of 13 amino acids. CDR1 is KGHSH, CDR2 LQKENI, per germline. V lost 3 bases to trimming and J lost 0 bases, with 5 bases between them. CDR3 coding DNA: TGTGCCAGCTCACCGACTTACCAAGAGACCCAGTACTTC. Translated, it gives CASSPTYQETQYF.

The chain uses TRBV2 and TRBJ1-2, with 8 bases identical to TRBD1. The CDR3 consists of 16 residues. J lost 2 bases, V lost 5 bases, and 10 bases had no gene match. In germline, CDR1 is SNHLY, CDR2 FYNNEI. The CDR3 protein is CASSPRQGPINYGYTF. CDR3 DNA: TGTGCCAGCAGTCCCCGACAGGGGCCCATCAACTATGGCTACACCTTC. The variable domain in full, completed from reference TRBV2 and TRBJ1-2, reads EPEVTQTPSHQVTQMGQEVILRCVPISNHLYFYWYRQILGQKVEFLVSFYNNEISEKSEIFDDQFSVERPDGSNFTLKIRSTKLEDSAMYFCASSPRQGPINYGYTFGSGTRLTVV.

The chain is built from TRBV5-1 and TRBJ2-3; TRBD1 is a possible D gene (6 bases). The CDR3 extends over 15 amino acids. V gave up 1 base and J gave up 3 bases, with 12 bases separating them. Germline V gene data show CDR1 as SGHRS and CDR2 as YFSETQ. CDR3 residues: CASSLSGRGTDTQYF. As DNA, the CDR3 is TGCGCCAGCAGCTTGTCAGGCAGGGGAACAGATACGCAGTATTTT.

The rearrangement joins TRBV5-1 to TRBJ2-3; no clear D. The CDR3 runs 14 residues. Trimming stripped 0 bases from V and 2 bases from J, with 7 bases between. The germline V gene encodes CDR1 SGHRS and CDR2 YFSETQ. The CDR3 sequence: CASSLEQNTDTQYF. The CDR3 region has the DNA TGCGCCAGCAGCTTGGAACAGAACACAGATACGCAGTATTTT.

CDR3: CASSEGQDYGYTF. The CDR3 DNA is TGCGCCAGCAGTGAGGGACAGGACTATGGCTACACCTTC. V is TRBV10-1 and J is TRBJ1-2; TRBD1 matches 7 bases. CDR1 WNHNN and CDR2 SYGVQD come from the germline V gene (reference sequence). Trimming removed 2 bases from V and 3 bases from J; junction bases left unmatched: 0. The CDR3 runs 13 residues.

This clone has a single count. J is TRBJ2-5 and V is TRBV5-1, with D possibly TRBD2 on 6 matching bases. V was pared by 4 bases and J by 4 bases, with 17 bases between. The CDR3 covers 15 residues. From germline, CDR1 is SGHRS and CDR2 YFSETQ. CDR3 amino acids: CASSNSGTEGETQYF. CDR3 nucleotides: TGCGCCAGCAGCAATTCCGGGACGGAGGGAGAGACCCAGTACTTC. The full variable domain, rest sourced from reference TRBV5-1 and TRBJ2-5, is KAGVTQTPRYLIKTRGQQVTLSCSPISGHRSVSWYQQTPGQGLQFLFEYFSETQRNKGNFPGRFSGRQFSNSRSEMNVSTLELGDSALYLCASSNSGTEGETQYFGPGTRLLVL.

The V call is TRBV29-1, the J call TRBJ2-1; 7 bases line up with TRBD2. CDR3 length: 12 residues. CDR1 is SQVTM and CDR2 is ANQGSEA in the germline V gene. V lost 7 bases, J lost 3 bases, and 3 bases stayed unmatched. CDR3 protein: CSGGLLYNEQFF. The CDR3 DNA reads TGCAGCGGGGGACTACTCTACAATGAGCAGTTCTTC.

The rearrangement links TRBV5-6 to TRBJ1-2, with unresolved D. This CDR3 contains 13 residues. The V gene's germline CDR1 is SGHDT and CDR2 YYEEEE. V shed 4 bases and J shed 8 bases, with 15 bases lying between them. The CDR3 nucleotides read TGTGCCAGCAGCCAAGAAAGCCGAGGGGGCTACACCTTC. This codes for CASSQESRGGYTF.

V is TRBV2 and J is TRBJ2-7; no reliable D call. CDR1 is SNHLY, CDR2 FYNNEI, per germline. Deletions cut 5 bases from V and 4 bases from J, with 12 bases between. This CDR3 spans 13 amino acids. The CDR3 spells CASSSLTLYEQYF. CDR3 nucleotide sequence: TGTGCCAGCAGTAGCCTCACTCTTTACGAGCAGTACTTC.

This chain connects TRBV5-4 to TRBJ1-2; TRBD1 agrees at 7 bases. The CDR3 loop spans 14 amino acids. The germline gives CDR1 SGHNT, CDR2 YYREEE (reference sequence). The ends lost 4 bases at V and 8 bases at J; junction bases unmatched: 11. CDR3 region: CASSVLSQGRGYTF. CDR3 in DNA: TGTGCCAGCAGCGTCCTGTCACAGGGGAGGGGCTACACCTTC.

The sample holds one count of this clone. This chain joins TRBV5-3 and TRBJ2-4; D possibly corresponds to TRBD2 (5 bases). TRBV5-3 is filed as an ORF, its function uncertain. This CDR3 contains 16 residues. V dropped 2 bases and J dropped 0 bases, with 12 bases sitting between them. CDR3 residues: CARSLRGILAKNIQYF. CDR3 coding DNA: TGTGCCAGAAGCTTACGGGGAATACTAGCCAAAAACATTCAGTACTTC.

The gene calls are TRBV28 and TRBJ2-7, with 8 positions matching TRBD1. The CDR3 spans 17 residues. V lost 5 bases and J lost 0; bases outside the gene matches: 12. The germline gives CDR1 MDHEN, CDR2 SYDVKM. The DNA of the CDR3 is TGTGCCAGCAGTGAACCCTCTCGGACAGGGATCTCCTACGAGCAGTACTTC. Its translation: CASSEPSRTGISYEQYF.

The chain combines TRBV6-5 with TRBJ2-1; TRBD2 matches at 11 bases. The J segment lost 4 bases and the V segment lost 10 bases, leaving 3 bases of the junction unmatched. CDR3 size: 13 residues. CDR1 MNHEY and CDR2 SVGAGI come from the germline V gene. The CDR3 nucleotides are TGTGCCACCTTAGCGGGAGGGTACAATGAGCAGTTCTTC. Translation: CATLAGGYNEQFF.

The chain carries TRBV28 and TRBJ2-5; TRBD2 matches at 9 bases. The CDR3 extends over 13 amino acids. V shed 5 bases, J shed 4 bases, and the junction held 2 bases outside the gene matches. Germline lookup yields CDR1 MDHEN and CDR2 SYDVKM. The CDR3 loop reads CASSVSGRETQYF. Here the CDR3 DNA reads TGTGCCAGCAGTGTTAGCGGGAGAGAGACCCAGTACTTC. Full variable domain (missing parts from reference TRBV28 and TRBJ2-5): DVKVTQSSRYLVKRTGEKVFLECVQDMDHENMFWYRQDPGLGLRLIYFSYDVKMKEKGDIPEGYSVSREKKERFSLILESASTNQTSMYLCASSVSGRETQYFGPGTRLLVL.

The rearrangement links TRBV27 to TRBJ2-7, with D maybe TRBD2 (5 bases). CDR1 is MNHEY and CDR2 is SMNVEV in the germline V gene (reference sequence). Trimming took 2 bases from V and 4 from J, leaving 9 bases between them. The CDR3 contains 13 residues. The CDR3 nucleotides read TGTGCCAGCAGTTTAGACTACGGGTACGAGCAGTACTTC. It specifies CASSLDYGYEQYF.

The rearrangement links TRBV5-1 to TRBJ2-1, with 11 bases fitting TRBD2. The CDR3 is made up of 15 amino acids. J gave up 5 bases and V 4 bases, and 5 bases lay outside the gene matches. Germline V gene lookup returns CDR1 SGHRS and CDR2 YFSETQ. The CDR3 sequence: CASSLLAGANNEQFF. The DNA for the CDR3 is TGCGCCAGCAGCCTACTAGCGGGGGCAAACAATGAGCAGTTCTTC.

The chain recombines TRBV5-6 with TRBJ2-7, with 11 bases lining up with TRBD2. The trim removed 4 bases at V and 0 bases at J, leaving 9 bases unmatched. The CDR3 has 17 amino acids. Germline CDR1 is SGHDT and CDR2 is YYEEEE. DNA of the CDR3: TGTGCCAGCAGCCCGGGACTAGCGGATAGAAGCTCCTACGAGCAGTACTTC. Translating it yields CASSPGLADRSSYEQYF.

This chain links TRBV28 with TRBJ2-1, with 7 positions matching TRBD2. CDR1 is MDHEN and CDR2 is SYDVKM in the germline V gene. The CDR3 is 13 amino acids. The V segment lost 3 bases and the J segment 6 bases; nucleotides outside the gene matches: 2. Here the CDR3 reads CASSLASGNEQFF. The CDR3 DNA reads TGTGCCAGCAGTTTGGCTAGCGGCAATGAGCAGTTCTTC.

The chain links TRBV27 to TRBJ1-1; D is perhaps TRBD1 (6 bases). This CDR3 comprises 14 residues. Germline V gene data show CDR1 as MNHEY and CDR2 as SMNVEV (reference sequence). V lost 2 bases and J 3 bases, leaving 10 bases between the germline ends. The CDR3: CASSLGGFHTEAFF. The DNA of the CDR3 is TGTGCCAGCAGTTTAGGGGGCTTTCACACTGAAGCTTTCTTT.

A few counts support this clone. This CDR3 reads CASSLELASEQYF. CDR3 in DNA: TGTGCCAGCAGCTTGGAGCTAGCCTCCGAGCAGTACTTC. The genes are TRBV5-4 and TRBJ2-7, with D perhaps TRBD2 (5 bases). This CDR3 region has 13 residues. Germline V CDR1 and CDR2: SGHNT, YYREEE (reference sequence). V shed 0 bases and J shed 6 bases, with 10 bases lying between them.

V usage is TRBV27 and J usage is TRBJ2-5; 9 nucleotides match TRBD1. The closer fit of TRBJ2-7 to the DNA end suggests the J call may be wrong. This CDR3 region has 14 residues. Germline lookup yields CDR1 MNHEY and CDR2 SMNVEV (reference sequence). The CDR3 is CASSHGQGTYEQYF. The CDR3 DNA follows: TGTGCCAGCAGTCATGGACAGGGGACCTACGAGCAGTACTTC.

The rearrangement uses TRBV18 and TRBJ2-2, with 7 bases that match TRBD1. There are 16 residues in the CDR3. Germline CDR1 is KGHSH and CDR2 is LQKENI. V lost 3 bases and J lost 1; bases outside the gene matches: 5. The CDR3, as DNA: TGTGCCAGCTCACCCGACGGGACAGAGAACACCGGGGAGCTGTTTTTT. Amino acid sequence: CASSPDGTENTGELFF.

The chain is built from TRBV6-5 and TRBJ1-4; 8 bases line up with TRBD1. V lost 0 bases and J lost 8; bases outside the gene matches: 5. CDR3 size: 15 residues. The germline V gene has CDR1 MNHEY and CDR2 SVGAGI. CDR3 nucleotides: TGTGCCAGCAGTTACTCATGGACAGGGAACGAAAAACTGTTTTTT. Its translation: CASSYSWTGNEKLFF.

The V gene is TRBV2, the J gene TRBJ2-2; 8 bases fit TRBD1. Trimming removed 5 bases from V and 5 bases from J; junction bases left unmatched: 10. The CDR3 contains 16 residues. Per germline, CDR1 SNHLY and CDR2 FYNNEI. CDR3 region: CASSSVFTGGTGELFF. The CDR3 nucleotides are TGTGCCAGCAGTTCAGTGTTCACAGGGGGGACCGGGGAGCTGTTTTTT.

V gene TRBV20-1 combines with J gene TRBJ2-5; no firm D call. Germline-derived CDR1 and CDR2 are DFQATT and SNEGSKA (reference sequence). The V end lost 7 bases, the J end lost 2 bases, and 8 bases lay between the germline ends. The CDR3 spans 11 residues. The CDR3: CSGWLQETQYF. The CDR3 region has the DNA TGCAGTGGTTGGCTTCAAGAGACCCAGTACTTC.

The V and J genes are TRBV6-1 and TRBJ1-1; 10 bases are a match to TRBD1. Trimming removed 7 bases from V and 11 bases from J; junction bases left unmatched: 16. The CDR3 is 15 amino acids. CDR1 MNHNS and CDR2 SASEGT come from the germline V gene. The DNA of the CDR3 is TGTGCCAGCATCCTAGGCCCCGGGACAGGGGATGCGGCTTTCTTT. As protein: CASILGPGTGDAAFF.

Only a few counts were recorded for this clone. The gene calls are TRBV28 and TRBJ2-3; 7 bases are shared with TRBD1. This CDR3 region has 13 residues. The trim removed 5 bases at V and 5 bases at J, leaving 4 bases unmatched. Germline V gives CDR1 MDHEN, CDR2 SYDVKM. CDR3 sequence reads: CASSRDSGDTQYF. For the CDR3, the DNA is TGTGCCAGCAGTAGGGACAGTGGAGATACGCAGTATTTT.

The chain has TRBV7-2 and TRBJ2-7; 7 positions match TRBD1. Germline values: CDR1 SGHTA, CDR2 FQGNSA. J gave up 3 bases and V 5 bases, and 4 bases lay outside the gene matches. This CDR3 has 13 amino acids. The CDR3 bases are TGTGCCAGCAGCACCCGACAGGGCTACGAGCAGTACTTC. Translation gives CASSTRQGYEQYF.

The V call is TRBV28, the J call TRBJ2-7; 8 nucleotides match TRBD1. This CDR3 contains 15 residues. After removal of 6 bases from V and 0 bases from J, the junction contained 7 bases not matched to a gene. In germline, CDR1 is MDHEN, CDR2 SYDVKM. CDR3 in DNA: TGTGCCAGCAGCGAAGGACAGGGAGGCTCCTACGAGCAGTACTTC. As protein: CASSEGQGGSYEQYF.